The present TCR beta chain was sequenced within a study of spatial heterogeneity in lung cancer. Study in general: Sequence detection consistently recorded a greater number of beta-chain than alpha-chain sequences. Study-wide results and caveats: Tumor mutation counts were tracked by expanded intratumoral alpha and beta TCR counts.

This clonotype has a count of ten or more. Its antigen remains unknown. Time point here: sample taken at primary tumor resection. The study sequenced unsorted whole RNA from tumor, nontumor lung or frozen PBMC. TCRdb called the 5' RACE reads again in MiXCR, with one record for every CDR3 protein. The sample lists 10,000 to 14,000 distinct CDR3 sequences; about an eighth were seen once. Germline lookup yields CDR1 GTSNPN and CDR2 SVGIG (reference sequence). V was trimmed by 3 bases and J by 1 base, leaving 21 bases between them. The CDR3 is made up of 17 amino acids. The clonotype was recovered from a female donor with early-stage non-small cell lung cancer. J is TRBJ1-1 and V is TRBV30; maybe TRBD1 (5 bases). Sequencing used lung tumor tissue, obtained at surgery. This CDR3 reads CAWSLSGTPPTNTEAFF. The CDR3 region has the DNA TGTGCCTGGAGCCTATCCGGGACCCCCCCTACGAACACTGAAGCTTTCTTT. Full variable domain (missing parts from reference TRBV30 and TRBJ1-1): SQTIHQWPATLVQPVGSPLSLECTVEGTSNPNLYWYRQAAGRGLQLLFYSVGIGQISSEVPQNLSASRPQDRQFILSSKKLLLSDSGFYLCAWSLSGTPPTNTEAFFGQGTRLTVV.